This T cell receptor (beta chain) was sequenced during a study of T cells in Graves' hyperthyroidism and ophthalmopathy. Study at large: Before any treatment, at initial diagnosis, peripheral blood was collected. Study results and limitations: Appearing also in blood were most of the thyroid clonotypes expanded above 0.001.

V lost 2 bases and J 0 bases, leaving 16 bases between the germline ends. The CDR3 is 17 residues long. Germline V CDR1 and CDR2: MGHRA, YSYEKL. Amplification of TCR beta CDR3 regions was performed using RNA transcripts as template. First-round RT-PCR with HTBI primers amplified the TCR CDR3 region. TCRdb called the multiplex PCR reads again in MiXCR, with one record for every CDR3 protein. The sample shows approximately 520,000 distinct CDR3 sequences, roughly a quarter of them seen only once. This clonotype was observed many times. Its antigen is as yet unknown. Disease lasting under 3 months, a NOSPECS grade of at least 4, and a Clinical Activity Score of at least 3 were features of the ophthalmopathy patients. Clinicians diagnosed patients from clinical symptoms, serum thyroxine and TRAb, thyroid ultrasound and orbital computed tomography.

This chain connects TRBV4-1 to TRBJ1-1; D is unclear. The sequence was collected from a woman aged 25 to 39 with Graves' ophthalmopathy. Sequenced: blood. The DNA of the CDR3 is TGCGCCAGCAGCCAACAAGGCCGGACGCGCGTGAACACTGAAGCTTTCTTT. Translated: CASSQQGRTRVNTEAFF.